This T cell receptor beta chain was identified in a study of shared clonotypes between healthy human individuals. CDR3 length: 12 amino acids. Between the trimmed V and J ends, which lost 5 bases and 4 bases, there was a span of 11 bases. CDR1 is SQVTM, CDR2 ANQGSEA, per germline. It was at deep level that the assay was run. Assay: immunoSEQ multiplex PCR; the TCRdb copy retains only in-frame clones and omits some. The sample contains fewer than 550,000 clones, 75% to 80% of which appear only once. The TCR was taken from a woman aged 40 to 50 in good health. Some clones in this sample may be carry-over from other donors' samples. The specimen sequenced was PBMCs. This chain connects TRBV29-1 to TRBJ2-5; TRBD1 might be the D (6 bases). CDR3 in amino acids: CSVLLQGETQYF. Here the CDR3 DNA reads TGCAGCGTTCTATTACAGGGAGAGACCCAGTACTTC.